The 23 T cell receptor beta chains listed next were all sequenced from one sample in a study of beta chain features in type 1 diabetes. Study-level findings and limits: There was a moderate but significant shortening of TCRB CDR3s in all four CD4+ subsets of Type 1 diabetes patients.

These receptors' antigens are unknown. Expressed TCRB transcripts were sequenced because the isolated RNA had all been reverse transcribed beforehand. Libraries were prepared by immunoSEQ multiplex PCR; TCRdb keeps only in-frame clonotypes and omits some of them. The sample includes about 170,000 clones, about 8% of them seen just once. The sample comprised central memory CD4+ T cells from blood. These receptors originate from a middle-aged woman with type 1 diabetes.

This chain uses TRBV5-1 with TRBJ2-6, with D tentatively TRBD1 (6 bases). V was pared by 4 bases and J by 2 bases, with 7 bases between. The germline CDR1 and CDR2 sequences are SGHRS and YFSETQ. The CDR3 length is 14 residues. CDR3 sequence: CASSAGAGANVLTF. As DNA, the CDR3 is TGCGCCAGCAGCGCAGGGGCTGGGGCCAACGTCCTGACTTTC.

This clone appeared a few times. The V call is TRBV29-1, the J call TRBJ1-1, with TRBD1 matching over 7 bases. CDR3 length equals 13 residues. CDR1 and CDR2 (germline): SQVTM, ANQGSEA. V shed 4 bases and J 2 bases; nucleotides not matched to a gene: 4. In nucleotides, the CDR3 is TGCAGCGTTGCAGAGGGGGCAAACACTGAAGCTTTCTTT. Encoded protein: CSVAEGANTEAFF.

The table lists this clone with a few counts. The genes are TRBV2 and TRBJ1-1; D uncertain. Trimming took off 5 bases at V and 3 bases at J, with 10 bases between the two ends. The CDR3 length is 13 residues. Germline CDR1 reads SNHLY; CDR2 reads FYNNEI. For the CDR3, the DNA is TGTGCCAGCAGTAGGCGGCCGGACACTGAAGCTTTCTTT. Amino acids: CASSRRPDTEAFF.

The DNA of the CDR3 is TGTGCCAGCTCACCATACAGGGGATCGAGGCATGAAAAACTGTTTTTT. It is translated as CASSPYRGSRHEKLFF. The chain is built from TRBV18 and TRBJ1-4; 7 bases match TRBD1. V was clipped by 2 bases and J by 6 bases; unmatched bases: 9. This CDR3 has 16 residues. Germline V gene data show CDR1 as KGHSH and CDR2 as LQKENI.

The V call is TRBV6-1, the J call TRBJ2-5; 13 bases are a match to TRBD2. The CDR3 sequence is 15 residues long. Germline loops: CDR1 MNHNS, CDR2 SASEGT. The V segment lost 8 bases and the J segment 3 bases; nucleotides outside the gene matches: 6. Here the CDR3 reads CASFLGTSGKETQYF. The CDR3, as DNA: TGTGCCAGCTTCCTAGGGACTAGCGGGAAAGAGACCCAGTACTTC.

This clone was detected a few times. This chain connects TRBV7-2 to TRBJ2-3, with D perhaps TRBD2 (5 bases). CDR3 length: 15 amino acids. Germline CDR1 reads SGHTA; CDR2 reads FQGNSA. V was shortened by 5 bases and J by 1 base, with 13 bases between the two germline ends. The CDR3 protein is CASSPAVGGTDTQYF. The CDR3 nucleotides are TGTGCCAGCAGCCCCGCAGTCGGGGGCACAGATACGCAGTATTTT.

The V gene is TRBV2, the J gene TRBJ2-3; 9 bases fit TRBD2. The germline gives CDR1 SNHLY, CDR2 FYNNEI. J gave up 5 bases and V 6 bases, and 9 bases lay outside the gene matches. The CDR3 length is 15 residues. CDR3 sequence: CASRGLAGAGDTQYF. As DNA, the CDR3 is TGTGCCAGCAGGGGGTTAGCGGGAGCGGGAGATACGCAGTATTTT.

The table lists this clone with a few counts. The V and J genes are TRBV7-2 and TRBJ2-5; a possible D gene is TRBD1 (5 bases). V was pared by 1 base and J by 2 bases, with 11 bases between. CDR3 size: 15 residues. Germline loops: CDR1 SGHTA, CDR2 FQGNSA. The CDR3 here is CASSLGSTAQETQYF. CDR3 DNA sequence: TGTGCCAGCAGCTTAGGGTCGACAGCACAAGAGACCCAGTACTTC.

The chain has TRBV9 and TRBJ2-5, with D possibly being TRBD2 (5 bases). The CDR3 loop spans 13 amino acids. CDR1 and CDR2 from the germline V gene are SGDLS and YYNGEE. The V end lost 0 bases, the J end lost 5 bases, and 8 bases lay between the germline ends. The CDR3 spells CASSVGRGETQYF. In DNA, the CDR3 is TGTGCCAGCAGCGTAGGACGGGGTGAGACCCAGTACTTC.

The chain is built from TRBV9 and TRBJ2-3; tentatively, D is TRBD1 (7 bases). Germline V CDR1 and CDR2: SGDLS, YYNGEE. V was pared by 0 bases and J by 5 bases, with 16 bases between. The CDR3 consists of 16 residues. The CDR3 loop reads CASSVVAGQQVDTQYF. The CDR3 nucleotides read TGTGCCAGCAGCGTAGTCGCGGGACAGCAGGTAGATACGCAGTATTTT. The complete variable domain, with remaining parts taken from reference TRBV9 and TRBJ2-3, reads DSGVTQTPKHLITATGQRVTLRCSPRSGDLSVYWYQQSLDQGLQFLIQYYNGEERAKGNILERFSAQQFPDLHSELNLSSLELGDSALYFCASSVVAGQQVDTQYFGPGTRLTVL.

The rearrangement links TRBV15 to TRBJ2-2, with D possibly matching TRBD1 (6 bases). The germline V and J ends were trimmed by 5 bases and 8 bases, with 15 bases remaining between them. From germline, CDR1 is LNHNV and CDR2 YYDKDF (reference sequence). The CDR3 runs 14 residues. The CDR3 sequence: CATSSNRDKGELFF. The CDR3 DNA reads TGTGCCACCAGCTCAAACAGGGATAAGGGGGAGCTGTTTTTT.

The chain has TRBV4-3 and TRBJ2-1; unclear D gene. This CDR3 has 16 residues. Germline assignment: CDR1 LGHNA and CDR2 YSLEER. Trimming pared 5 bases from V and 0 bases from J, leaving 14 bases between. CDR3 residues: CASSSGSTSSYNEQFF. As DNA, the CDR3 is TGCGCCAGCAGCTCCGGGTCTACCAGCTCCTACAATGAGCAGTTCTTC.

Details on this clone: Different DNA sequences within this sample yield the same CDR3. This chain connects TRBV18 to TRBJ1-5; TRBD1 matches 11 bases. The CDR3 has 15 amino acids. Unmatched junction bases numbered 4, after V lost 2 bases and J lost 7 bases. Germline V gives CDR1 KGHSH, CDR2 LQKENI. In nucleotides, the CDR3 is TGTGCCAGCTCACCAGGACAGGGGGCTGGCCAGCCCCAGCATTTT. This encodes CASSPGQGAGQPQHF.

The gene calls are TRBV12-5 and TRBJ2-1, with a weak D call TRBD2 (7 bases). Germline V gene data show CDR1 as LGHNT and CDR2 as FRNRAP. CDR3 length: 15 residues. Trimming shortened V by 1 base and J by 6 bases, and 13 bases separated the two germline ends. The DNA of the CDR3 is TGTGCTAGTGGTTTGGGCGGACTAGGGGGCAATGAGCAGTTCTTC. This sequence encodes CASGLGGLGGNEQFF.

In its sample, this clone was seen many times. CDR3 nucleotides: TGTGCCAGCAGCTCTAATCAGGAAACTGAAGCTTTCTTT. Amino acid sequence: CASSSNQETEAFF. The chain links TRBV5-4 to TRBJ1-1; unclear D gene. CDR1 is SGHNT, CDR2 YYREEE, per germline (reference sequence). CDR3 size: 13 residues. V dropped 3 bases and J dropped 5 bases, with 11 bases sitting between them. Supplemented by reference TRBV5-4 and TRBJ1-1, the full variable domain reads ETGVTQSPTHLIKTRGQQVTLRCSSQSGHNTVSWYQQALGQGPQFIFQYYREEENGRGNFPPRFSGLQFPNYSSELNVNALELDDSALYLCASSSNQETEAFFGQGTRLTVV.

In this sample, this clone turned up a few times. The rearrangement joins TRBV4-2 to TRBJ2-7, with D unresolved. Between the trimmed V and J ends, which lost 1 base and 0 bases, there was a span of 10 bases. Germline CDR1 reads LGHNA; CDR2 reads YNFKEQ. This CDR3 is 15 amino acids long. CDR3 in DNA: TGTGCCAGCAGCCAAGGGTGGTTGAGCTCCTACGAGCAGTACTTC. This translates into CASSQGWLSSYEQYF.

In this sample, this clone turned up a few times. This chain's CDR3 is CASSQQHPANTGELFF. The CDR3 nucleotides read TGCGCCAGCAGCCAGCAACACCCTGCGAACACCGGGGAGCTGTTTTTT. The rearrangement joins TRBV4-1 to TRBJ2-2; D is undetermined. This CDR3 is 16 amino acids long. With 3 bases removed from V and 0 bases from J, the gap between germline ends came to 11 bases. Germline loops: CDR1 MGHRA, CDR2 YSYEKL.

V gene TRBV2 combines with J gene TRBJ2-2, with unresolved D. Trimming took off 7 bases at V and 4 bases at J, with 7 bases between the two ends. From germline, CDR1 is SNHLY and CDR2 FYNNEI. The CDR3 contains 12 residues. CDR3 sequence: CASKPGTGELFF. The CDR3 region has the DNA TGTGCCAGCAAGCCCGGCACCGGGGAGCTGTTTTTT.

This clone turned up a few times. The genes are TRBV5-1 and TRBJ2-3, with TRBD2 matching 9 bases. Trimming removed 0 bases from V and 2 bases from J; junction bases left unmatched: 4. The CDR3 covers 16 residues. Germline V gives CDR1 SGHRS, CDR2 YFSETQ. CDR3 protein: CASSLDGGGATDTQYF. CDR3 DNA: TGCGCCAGCAGCTTGGATGGCGGGGGGGCCACAGATACGCAGTATTTT. The variable domain in full, completed from reference TRBV5-1 and TRBJ2-3, reads KAGVTQTPRYLIKTRGQQVTLSCSPISGHRSVSWYQQTPGQGLQFLFEYFSETQRNKGNFPGRFSGRQFSNSRSEMNVSTLELGDSALYLCASSLDGGGATDTQYFGPGTRLTVL.

This chain links TRBV4-1 with TRBJ1-1, with 7 bases lining up with TRBD1. CDR1 is MGHRA, CDR2 YSYEKL, per germline. The J segment lost 3 bases and the V segment lost 4 bases, leaving 11 bases of the junction unmatched. The CDR3 length is 16 residues. The DNA of the CDR3 is TGCGCCAGCAGCCCCATAGACAGGGACCCTCACACTGAAGCTTTCTTT. Amino acids: CASSPIDRDPHTEAFF.

The rearrangement joins TRBV9 to TRBJ2-1; TRBD2 matches 8 bases. Unmatched junction bases numbered 19, after V lost 3 bases and J lost 11 bases. This CDR3 has 17 amino acids. In germline, CDR1 is SGDLS, CDR2 YYNGEE. CDR3 bases: TGTGCCAGCAGCGGGCCCAGCGGGAGTTATCCCTCGGGGAAGCAGTTCTTC. This sequence encodes CASSGPSGSYPSGKQFF. Filled out from reference TRBV9 and TRBJ2-1, the complete variable domain reads DSGVTQTPKHLITATGQRVTLRCSPRSGDLSVYWYQQSLDQGLQFLIQYYNGEERAKGNILERFSAQQFPDLHSELNLSSLELGDSALYFCASSGPSGSYPSGKQFFGPGTRLTVL.

The rearrangement joins TRBV27 to TRBJ1-2; D is uncertain. The CDR3 is 15 residues long. Germline values: CDR1 MNHEY, CDR2 SMNVEV (reference sequence). The V end lost 4 bases, the J end lost 0 bases, and 12 bases lay between the germline ends. CDR3 DNA: TGTGCCAGCAGTTATTCGGCGGGAGCTAACTATGGCTACACCTTC. It specifies CASSYSAGANYGYTF.

This clone showed up just a few times. DNA for the CDR3: TGTGCCAGCAGCCCCACTGTAGCGGGGCCCTACAATGAGCAGTTCTTC. It specifies CASSPTVAGPYNEQFF. V and J are TRBV9 and TRBJ2-1; TRBD2 matches at 8 bases. The germline V gene encodes CDR1 SGDLS and CDR2 YYNGEE. The length of the CDR3 is 16 residues. The V gene end was trimmed by 4 bases and the J gene end by 2 bases; junction bases not matched to a gene: 8. The full variable domain, with the rest looked up from reference TRBV9 and TRBJ2-1, is DSGVTQTPKHLITATGQRVTLRCSPRSGDLSVYWYQQSLDQGLQFLIQYYNGEERAKGNILERFSAQQFPDLHSELNLSSLELGDSALYFCASSPTVAGPYNEQFFGPGTRLTVL.